Each of the 10 T cell receptor beta chains below was sequenced from the same sample in a study of identical twins. Via MiXCR, TCRdb re-called the 5' RACE reads, giving one row per CDR3 protein. This sample has some 760,000 distinct CDR3 sequences; about 20% occur once, and the top ten carry over 10%. These same records also appear under a second study, on T cells expressing NK-cell markers.

Sequencing used PBMCs. These receptors all come from a woman between 18 and 29 years old in good health.

This clonotype has only a few counts. V usage is TRBV12-3 or TRBV12-4 and J usage is TRBJ1-2; no firm D call. There are 14 residues in the CDR3. V was shortened by 7 bases and J by 2 bases, with 14 bases between the two germline ends. CDR3 region: CASTLTAANYGYTF. The CDR3 region has the DNA TGTGCCAGCACCCTGACCGCAGCCAACTATGGCTACACCTTC.

This clonotype was detected only a few times. The rearrangement joins TRBV12-3 or TRBV12-4 to TRBJ2-6; D is perhaps TRBD1 (6 bases). V dropped 3 bases and J dropped 2 bases, with 8 bases sitting between them. CDR3 length: 15 residues. The CDR3 DNA is TGTGCCAGCAGTTTGAGGACAGCTGGGGCCAACGTCCTGACTTTC. This encodes CASSLRTAGANVLTF.

The chain has TRBV12-3 or TRBV12-4 and TRBJ1-1; TRBD1 matches at 7 bases. The CDR3 contains 14 residues. J gave up 3 bases and V 1 base, and 2 bases lay outside the gene matches. Here the CDR3 DNA reads TGTGCCAGCAGTTTAGGGGACAGAGACACTGAAGCTTTCTTT. It encodes CASSLGDRDTEAFF.

This clonotype was counted ten times or more. The V gene is TRBV29-1, the J gene TRBJ2-7; TRBD2 matches 12 bases. The CDR3 length is 16 residues. Germline trimming cut 4 bases from V and 2 bases from J; bases unmatched to any gene: 9. Germline lookup yields CDR1 SQVTM and CDR2 ANQGSEA. The CDR3 region has the DNA TGCAGCGTTGCCGGGACTAGCGGGCGCCGGCCCTACGAGCAGTACTTC. Residues: CSVAGTSGRRPYEQYF.

This clonotype occurred once. The chain combines TRBV7-2 with TRBJ2-5; D not certain. The V gene's germline CDR1 is SGHTA and CDR2 FQGNSA. V gave up 1 base and J gave up 5 bases, with 17 bases separating them. There are 16 residues in the CDR3. The CDR3 sequence is CASSLGVGPPTETQYF. CDR3 sequence (DNA): TGTGCCAGCAGCTTAGGAGTCGGGCCCCCGACGGAGACCCAGTACTTC.

The rearrangement uses TRBV6-2 or TRBV6-3 and TRBJ1-2; no definite D call. CDR1 and CDR2 (germline): MNHEY, SVGEGT. The V and J ends lost 0 bases and 4 bases respectively, with 6 bases between them. The CDR3 loop spans 13 amino acids. In DNA form, the CDR3 reads TGTGCCAGCAGTTACTCGTCAGCCTATGGCTACACCTTC. It translates to CASSYSSAYGYTF.

This clonotype came up many times. The V call is TRBV20-1, the J call TRBJ2-3; D is possibly TRBD1 (6 bases). There are 14 residues in the CDR3. V lost 3 bases, J lost 6 bases, and 16 bases lay in between. Per the germline V gene, CDR1 is DFQATT and CDR2 is SNEGSKA (reference sequence). The CDR3 DNA reads as TGCAGTGCTAGCACAGGGAACGTGTGGGATACGCAGTATTTT. This codes for CSASTGNVWDTQYF.

The CDR3 DNA is TGCAGTGCTAGGGCGATAGCGAACGACGAGACCCAGTACTTC. It yields the protein CSARAIANDETQYF. The V gene is TRBV20-1, the J gene TRBJ2-5; tentatively, D is TRBD2 (5 bases). Trimming shortened V by 3 bases and J by 5 bases, and 16 bases separated the two germline ends. Germline values: CDR1 DFQATT, CDR2 SNEGSKA (reference sequence). The CDR3 length is 14 residues.

This clonotype has at least ten counts. V and J are TRBV6-5 and TRBJ1-2; 8 bases match TRBD1. This CDR3 has 15 amino acids. Trimming took 0 bases from V and 6 from J; bases not matched to a gene: 6. Germline V lookup: CDR1 MNHEY, CDR2 SVGAGI. The CDR3 DNA reads as TGTGCCAGCAGTTACTCGGCAGGGGGCGCGCATGGCTACACCTTC. The encoded protein is CASSYSAGGAHGYTF.

The chain couples TRBV7-2 to TRBJ2-1, with D unresolved. The germline V gene has CDR1 SGHTA and CDR2 FQGNSA. V was pared by 4 bases and J by 4 bases, with 11 bases between. This CDR3 region has 14 residues. This CDR3 reads CASSSRAAYNEQFF. DNA for the CDR3: TGTGCCAGCAGCTCACGAGCCGCTTACAATGAGCAGTTCTTC. The whole variable domain, remainder taken from reference TRBV7-2 and TRBJ2-1, is GAGVSQSPSNKVTEKGKDVELRCDPISGHTALYWYRQSLGQGLEFLIYFQGNSAPDKSGLPSDRFSAERTGGSVSTLTIQRTQQEDSAVYLCASSSRAAYNEQFFGPGTRLTVL.